The T cell receptor beta chain under discussion was sequenced for a study of regulatory T cells in long-lasting Graves disease. Germline V CDR1 and CDR2: ENHRY, SYGVKD. CDR3 size: 12 residues. Trimming stripped 0 bases from V and 2 bases from J, with 1 base between. Indicated time point: newly diagnosed GD, antithyroid drugs for less than 3 months. PBMC RNA was the source of the TCR library. Arm-PCR of CDR3 regions with iRepertoire HTBI primers generated TCR beta libraries. TCRdb used MiXCR to reprocess the multiplex PCR reads, holding one entry per CDR3 protein. The table lists roughly 360,000 distinct CDR3 sequences, 10% to 15% of them singletons, with 18% in the top ten. This clonotype appeared a few times. These data also formed part of another study, on T cells in Graves' hyperthyroidism and ophthalmopathy.

The TCR comes from a young woman with Graves disease. The material was peripheral blood mononuclear cells (PBMCs), obtained at new diagnosis, from a patient treated with antithyroid drugs. J is TRBJ2-5 and V is TRBV10-3; D not resolved. CDR3 coding DNA: TGTGCCATCAGTGAGTCTCAAGAGACCCAGTACTTC. This translates into CAISESQETQYF.